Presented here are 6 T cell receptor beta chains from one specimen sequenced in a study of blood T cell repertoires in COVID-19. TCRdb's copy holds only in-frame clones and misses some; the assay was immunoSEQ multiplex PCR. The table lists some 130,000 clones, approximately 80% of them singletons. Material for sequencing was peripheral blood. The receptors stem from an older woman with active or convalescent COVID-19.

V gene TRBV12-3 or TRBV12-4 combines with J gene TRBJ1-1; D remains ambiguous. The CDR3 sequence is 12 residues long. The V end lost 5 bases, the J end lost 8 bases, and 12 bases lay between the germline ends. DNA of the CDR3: TGTGCCAGCAGTCCTCCGGAGGGAGAAGCTTTCTTT. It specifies CASSPPEGEAFF.

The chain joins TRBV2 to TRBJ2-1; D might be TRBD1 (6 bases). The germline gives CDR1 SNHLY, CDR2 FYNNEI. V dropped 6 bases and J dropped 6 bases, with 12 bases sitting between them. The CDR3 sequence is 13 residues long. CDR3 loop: CASRREGGNEQFF. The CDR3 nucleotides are TGTGCCAGCAGGAGGGAAGGGGGCAATGAGCAGTTCTTC.

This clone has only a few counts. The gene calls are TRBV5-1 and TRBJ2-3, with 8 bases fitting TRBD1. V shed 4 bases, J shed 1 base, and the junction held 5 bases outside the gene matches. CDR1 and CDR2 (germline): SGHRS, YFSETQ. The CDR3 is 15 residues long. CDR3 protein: CASSGPTGGTDTQYF. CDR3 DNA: TGCGCCAGCAGCGGACCGACAGGGGGCACAGATACGCAGTATTTT.

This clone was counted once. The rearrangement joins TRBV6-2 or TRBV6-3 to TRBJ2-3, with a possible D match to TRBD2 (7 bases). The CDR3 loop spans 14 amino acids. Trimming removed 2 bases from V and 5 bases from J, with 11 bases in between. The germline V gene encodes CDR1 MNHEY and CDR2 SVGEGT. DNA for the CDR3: TGTGCCAGCAGTTACGGGGGGGCGATAGATACGCAGTATTTT. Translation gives CASSYGGAIDTQYF.

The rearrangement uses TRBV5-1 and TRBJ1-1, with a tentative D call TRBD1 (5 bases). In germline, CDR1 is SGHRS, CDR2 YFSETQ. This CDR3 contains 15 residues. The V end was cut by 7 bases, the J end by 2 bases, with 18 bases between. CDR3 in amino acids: CASGRTGTTNTEAFF. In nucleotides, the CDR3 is TGCGCCAGCGGGCGCACCGGGACTACCAACACTGAAGCTTTCTTT.

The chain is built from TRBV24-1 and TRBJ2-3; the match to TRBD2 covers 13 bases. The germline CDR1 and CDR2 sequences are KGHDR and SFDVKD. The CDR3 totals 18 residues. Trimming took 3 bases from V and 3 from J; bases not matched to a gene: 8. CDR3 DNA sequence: TGTGCCACCAGTGATCCAGGACTAGCGGGGGAGATTACAGATACGCAGTATTTT. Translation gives CATSDPGLAGEITDTQYF.